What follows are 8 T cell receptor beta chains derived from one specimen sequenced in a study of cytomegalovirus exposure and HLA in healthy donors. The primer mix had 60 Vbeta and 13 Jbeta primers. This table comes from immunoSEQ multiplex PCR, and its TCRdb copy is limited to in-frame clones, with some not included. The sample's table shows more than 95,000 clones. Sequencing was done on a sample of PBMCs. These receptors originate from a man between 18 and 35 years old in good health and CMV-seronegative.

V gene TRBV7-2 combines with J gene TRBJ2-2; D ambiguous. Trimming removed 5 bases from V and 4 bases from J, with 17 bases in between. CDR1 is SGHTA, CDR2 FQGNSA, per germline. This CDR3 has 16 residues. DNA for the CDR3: TGTGCCAGCAGCCATATGATCCCAAGAGGCACCGGGGAGCTGTTTTTT. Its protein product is CASSHMIPRGTGELFF.

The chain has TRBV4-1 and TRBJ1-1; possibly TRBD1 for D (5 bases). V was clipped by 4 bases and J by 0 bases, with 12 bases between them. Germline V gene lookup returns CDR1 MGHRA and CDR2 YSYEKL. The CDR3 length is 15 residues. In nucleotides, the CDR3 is TGCGCCAGCAGCCCGATCGGACAATTGAACACTGAAGCTTTCTTT. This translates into CASSPIGQLNTEAFF.

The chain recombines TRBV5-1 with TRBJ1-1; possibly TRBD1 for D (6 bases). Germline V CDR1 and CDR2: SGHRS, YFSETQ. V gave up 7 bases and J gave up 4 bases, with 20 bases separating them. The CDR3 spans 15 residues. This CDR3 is CASSKQGKVSTEAFF. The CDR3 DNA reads TGCGCCAGCTCAAAACAGGGAAAGGTATCCACTGAAGCTTTCTTT.

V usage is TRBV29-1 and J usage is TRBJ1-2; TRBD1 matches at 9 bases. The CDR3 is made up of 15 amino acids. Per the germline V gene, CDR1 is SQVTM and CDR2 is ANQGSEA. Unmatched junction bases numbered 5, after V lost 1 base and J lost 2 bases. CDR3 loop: CSVEVRQGVNYGYTF. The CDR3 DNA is TGCAGCGTTGAAGTCAGACAGGGGGTGAACTATGGCTACACCTTC.

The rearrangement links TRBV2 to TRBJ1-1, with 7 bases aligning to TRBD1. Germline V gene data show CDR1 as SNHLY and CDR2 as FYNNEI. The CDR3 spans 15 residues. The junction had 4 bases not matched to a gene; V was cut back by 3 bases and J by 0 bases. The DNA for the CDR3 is TGTGCCAGCAGTGAGGAGGGGGCATTGAACACTGAAGCTTTCTTT. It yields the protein CASSEEGALNTEAFF.

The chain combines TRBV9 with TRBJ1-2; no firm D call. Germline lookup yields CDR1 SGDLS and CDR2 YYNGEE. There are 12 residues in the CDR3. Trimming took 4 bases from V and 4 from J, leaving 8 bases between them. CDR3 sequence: CASSPNSYGYTF. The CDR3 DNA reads TGTGCCAGCAGCCCCAATTCCTATGGCTACACCTTC.

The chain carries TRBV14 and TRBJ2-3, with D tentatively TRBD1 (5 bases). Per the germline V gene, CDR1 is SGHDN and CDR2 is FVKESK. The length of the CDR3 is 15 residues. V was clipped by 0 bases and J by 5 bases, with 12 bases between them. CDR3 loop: CASSQERQPRDTQYF. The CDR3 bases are TGTGCCAGCAGCCAAGAAAGACAGCCTCGAGATACGCAGTATTTT.

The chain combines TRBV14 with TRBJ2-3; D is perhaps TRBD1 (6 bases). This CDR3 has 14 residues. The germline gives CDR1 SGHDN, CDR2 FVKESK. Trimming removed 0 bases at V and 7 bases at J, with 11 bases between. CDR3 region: CASSQEGGTYTQYF. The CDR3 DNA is TGTGCCAGCAGCCAAGAGGGTGGGACATATACGCAGTATTTT.